This T cell receptor beta chain was captured by sequencing in a study of T-cell reconstitution after alpha-beta-depleted transplantation in children. General study findings and limits: Approximately two months post-transplant, alpha-beta T cells reportedly originated from several hundred expanded graft clones. In some patients, recipient T cells and intrathymic progenitors surviving conditioning explained high day-60 diversity. Among T cells one year after transplant, newly produced cells accounted for most counts and diversity.

The CDR3 contains 17 residues. Trimming removed 4 bases from V and 6 bases from J; junction bases left unmatched: 14. Per the germline V gene, CDR1 is MGHRA and CDR2 is YSYEKL. This clonotype has more than one count but fewer than ten. Antigen specificity is unknown. Preparing the TCRbeta library involved the use of unique molecular identifiers. TCRdb reprocessed the PCR reads with MiXCR, giving one entry per CDR3 protein. The table records 400,000 to 550,000 distinct CDR3 sequences, over 9.5% of them present only once. The rearrangement uses TRBV4-1 and TRBJ2-7; 11 bases agree with TRBD2. The sample was PBMCs, taken before TCRalphabeta/CD19-depleted stem cell transplant. This clonotype was sampled from a child aged 2-15 years with inherited bone marrow failure, due to receive a stem cell transplant. This CDR3 is CASSRERLAGRRVEQYF. The CDR3 coding sequence is TGCGCCAGCAGCCGAGAAAGACTAGCGGGACGGCGGGTCGAGCAGTACTTC.